This T cell receptor beta chain is drawn from a study of T-cell memory formation after mild COVID-19. Study overall: TCR clusters were largely donor specific. General study points: Day 15 to 85 contracting clones showed balanced CD4/CD8; later expanders leaned CD4+.

Concerning this clonotype: Its antigen is unidentified.

CDR3 length: 13 amino acids. Germline V gene data show CDR1 as MNHNY and CDR2 as SVGAGI (reference sequence). V was pared by 6 bases and J by 8 bases, with 6 bases of the junction left unmatched. Each CDR3 protein gets one entry after TCRdb re-called the 5' RACE reads with MiXCR. In the table there are a few hundred thousand distinct CDR3 sequences, more than 15% of which are singletons. The rearrangement joins TRBV6-6 to TRBJ1-3; 8 bases are shared with TRBD1. The sequence was collected from a man aged 18-30 years who had mild COVID-19 (a few samples of this study predate the infection). Cell type and time point are not known. Material: PBMCs or a T cell subset sorted from them (not recorded which). The CDR3 here is CASRDREADTIYF. The DNA of the CDR3 is TGTGCCAGCAGGGACAGGGAAGCTGACACCATATATTTT.